This entry features one T cell receptor beta chain sequence. What it recognizes is unknown. The record originates from a study of cytotoxic CD8 clonotypes in ibrutinib-treated CLL. Study in general: Response was recorded as partial in approximately 25 patients and complete in 2; at median 68 months, approximately 15 remained remitted and some 12 had progressed.

Study-wide results and limits: Against age-matched healthy donors, baseline clonality ran higher and tracked circulating CD8+ T-cell counts. At ibrutinib response, clonality increased, and at progression it declined back toward baseline.

This CDR3 is 16 amino acids long. The V and J ends lost 1 base and 0 bases respectively, with 7 bases between them. CDR1 is LGHNA, CDR2 YSLEER, per germline. Measured with immunoSEQ multiplex PCR; TCRdb has only the in-frame clones, and not every one. The table shows around 300,000 clones, with roughly 79% occurring only once. V and J are TRBV4-3 and TRBJ2-6; D remains ambiguous. The material was PBMCs, obtained before ibrutinib treatment. The sequence came from a human donor with chronic lymphocytic leukemia. CDR3 residues: CASSQVRSSGANVLTF. The CDR3 nucleotides read TGCGCCAGCAGCCAAGTACGGAGCTCTGGGGCCAACGTCCTGACTTTC.